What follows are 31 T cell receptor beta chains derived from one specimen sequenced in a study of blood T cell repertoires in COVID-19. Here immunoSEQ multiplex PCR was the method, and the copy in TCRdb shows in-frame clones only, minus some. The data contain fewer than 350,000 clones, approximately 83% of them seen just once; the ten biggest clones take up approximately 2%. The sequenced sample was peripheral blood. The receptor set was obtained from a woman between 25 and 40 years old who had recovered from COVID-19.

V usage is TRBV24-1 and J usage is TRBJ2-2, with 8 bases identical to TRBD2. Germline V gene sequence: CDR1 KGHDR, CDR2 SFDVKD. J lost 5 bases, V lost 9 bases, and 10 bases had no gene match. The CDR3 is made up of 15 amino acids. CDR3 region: CATSSGGSVTGELFF. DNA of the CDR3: TGTGCCACCTCGTCGGGGGGGAGTGTAACCGGGGAGCTGTTTTTT.

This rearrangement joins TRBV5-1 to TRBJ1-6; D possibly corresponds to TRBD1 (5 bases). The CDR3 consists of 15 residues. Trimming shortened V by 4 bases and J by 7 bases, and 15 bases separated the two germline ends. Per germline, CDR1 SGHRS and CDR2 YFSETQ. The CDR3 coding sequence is TGCGCCAGCAGCCCGGTGGTGGGGGGGAATTCACCCCTCCACTTT. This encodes CASSPVVGGNSPLHF. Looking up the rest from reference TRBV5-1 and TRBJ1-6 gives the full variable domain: KAGVTQTPRYLIKTRGQQVTLSCSPISGHRSVSWYQQTPGQGLQFLFEYFSETQRNKGNFPGRFSGRQFSNSRSEMNVSTLELGDSALYLCASSPVVGGNSPLHFGNGTRLTVT.

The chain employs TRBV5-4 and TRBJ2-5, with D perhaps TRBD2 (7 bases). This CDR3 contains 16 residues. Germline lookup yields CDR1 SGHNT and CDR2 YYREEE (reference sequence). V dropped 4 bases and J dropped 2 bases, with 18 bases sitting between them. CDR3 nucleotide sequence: TGTGCCAGCAGCCGGGGGGTAGGGGACAAGCAAGAGACCCAGTACTTC. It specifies CASSRGVGDKQETQYF. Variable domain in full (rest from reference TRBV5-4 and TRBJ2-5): ETGVTQSPTHLIKTRGQQVTLRCSSQSGHNTVSWYQQALGQGPQFIFQYYREEENGRGNFPPRFSGLQFPNYSSELNVNALELDDSALYLCASSRGVGDKQETQYFGPGTRLLVL.

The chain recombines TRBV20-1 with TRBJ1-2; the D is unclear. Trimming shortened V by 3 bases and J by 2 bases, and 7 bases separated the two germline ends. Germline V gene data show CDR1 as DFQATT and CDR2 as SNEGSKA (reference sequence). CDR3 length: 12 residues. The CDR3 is CSASPRNYGYTF. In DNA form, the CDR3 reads TGCAGTGCTAGTCCGAGGAACTATGGCTACACCTTC.

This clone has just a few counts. CDR3 sequence: CSEDRNNQPQHF. Here the CDR3 DNA reads TGCAGCGAGGACAGGAACAATCAGCCCCAGCATTTT. This chain uses TRBV29-1 with TRBJ1-5; 7 positions match TRBD1. V lost 7 bases, J lost 3 bases, and 3 bases stayed unmatched. The CDR3 spans 12 residues. Per the germline V gene, CDR1 is SQVTM and CDR2 is ANQGSEA.

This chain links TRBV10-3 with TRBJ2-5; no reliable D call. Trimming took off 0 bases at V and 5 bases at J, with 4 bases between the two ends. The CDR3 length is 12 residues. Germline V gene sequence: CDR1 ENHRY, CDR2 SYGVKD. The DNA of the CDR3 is TGTGCCATCAGTGAGTCCAGGGAGACCCAGTACTTC. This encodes CAISESRETQYF.

CDR3 amino acids: CASSLGGTLVSPIEAFF. As DNA, the CDR3 is TGCGCCAGCAGCTTGGGGGGGACACTCGTTTCCCCCATTGAAGCTTTCTTT. V and J are TRBV5-1 and TRBJ1-1, with D possibly TRBD1 on 6 matching bases. Trimming removed 0 bases at V and 7 bases at J, with 22 bases between. Germline V gene sequence: CDR1 SGHRS, CDR2 YFSETQ. This CDR3 comprises 17 residues.

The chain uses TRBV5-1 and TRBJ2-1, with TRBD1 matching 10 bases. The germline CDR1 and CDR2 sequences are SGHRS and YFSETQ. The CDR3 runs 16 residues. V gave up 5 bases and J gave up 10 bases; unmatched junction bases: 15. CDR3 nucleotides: TGCGCCAGCAGGCCTCTGGGGGGGACAGGGGCAAACGAGCAGTTCTTC. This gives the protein CASRPLGGTGANEQFF. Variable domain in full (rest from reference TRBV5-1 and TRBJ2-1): KAGVTQTPRYLIKTRGQQVTLSCSPISGHRSVSWYQQTPGQGLQFLFEYFSETQRNKGNFPGRFSGRQFSNSRSEMNVSTLELGDSALYLCASRPLGGTGANEQFFGPGTRLTVL.

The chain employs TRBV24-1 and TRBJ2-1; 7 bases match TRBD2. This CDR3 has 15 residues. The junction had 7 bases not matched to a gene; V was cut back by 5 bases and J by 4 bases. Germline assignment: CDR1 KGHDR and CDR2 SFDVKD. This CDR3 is CATSGGLAEYNEQFF. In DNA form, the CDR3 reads TGTGCCACCAGTGGCGGCCTAGCGGAGTACAATGAGCAGTTCTTC.

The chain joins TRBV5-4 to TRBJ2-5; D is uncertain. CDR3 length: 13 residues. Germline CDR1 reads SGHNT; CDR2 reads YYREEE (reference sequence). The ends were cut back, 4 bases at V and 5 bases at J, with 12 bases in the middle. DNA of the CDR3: TGTGCCAGCAGCCCCGCGCTTGAGGAGACCCAGTACTTC. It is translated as CASSPALEETQYF.

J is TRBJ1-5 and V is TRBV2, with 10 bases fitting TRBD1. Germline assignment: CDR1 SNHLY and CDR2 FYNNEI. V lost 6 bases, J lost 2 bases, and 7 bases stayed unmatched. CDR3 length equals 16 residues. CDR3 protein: CASRGQGPRGNQPQHF. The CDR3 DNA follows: TGTGCCAGCAGGGGACAGGGGCCCCGGGGCAATCAGCCCCAGCATTTT.

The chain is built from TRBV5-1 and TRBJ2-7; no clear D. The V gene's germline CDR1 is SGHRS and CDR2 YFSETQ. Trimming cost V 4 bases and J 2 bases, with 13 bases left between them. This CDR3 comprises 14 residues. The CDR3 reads CASSQTAAAYEQYF. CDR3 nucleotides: TGCGCCAGCAGCCAAACGGCGGCGGCCTACGAGCAGTACTTC.

The CDR3 region has the DNA TGTGCCAGCAGCCACGCGGTAGCCCTCAGCAGCTATGGCTACACCTTC. This codes for CASSHAVALSSYGYTF. The chain couples TRBV3-1 (or the pseudogene TRBV3-2) to TRBJ1-2; D remains ambiguous. This CDR3 has 16 amino acids. The germline V gene encodes CDR1 LGHDT and CDR2 YNNKEL (reference sequence). The V gene lost 3 bases and the J gene lost 4 bases, with 18 bases spanning the gap.

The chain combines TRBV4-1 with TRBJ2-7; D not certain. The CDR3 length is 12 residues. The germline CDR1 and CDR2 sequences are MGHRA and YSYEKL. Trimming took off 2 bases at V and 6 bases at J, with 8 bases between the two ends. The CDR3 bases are TGCGCCAGCAGCCAATTCGGCGGCGAGCAGTACTTC. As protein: CASSQFGGEQYF.

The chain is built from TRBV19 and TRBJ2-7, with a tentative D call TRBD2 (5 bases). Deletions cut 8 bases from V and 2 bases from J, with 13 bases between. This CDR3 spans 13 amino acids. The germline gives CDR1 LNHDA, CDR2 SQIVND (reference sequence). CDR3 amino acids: CASSITGAYEQYF. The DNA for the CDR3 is TGTGCCAGTTCGATAACCGGGGCCTACGAGCAGTACTTC.

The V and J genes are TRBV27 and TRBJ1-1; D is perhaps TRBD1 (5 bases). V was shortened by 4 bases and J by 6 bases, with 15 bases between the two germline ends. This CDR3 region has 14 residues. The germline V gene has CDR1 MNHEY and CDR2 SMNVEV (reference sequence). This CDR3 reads CASSSLGKGAEAFF. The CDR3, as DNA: TGTGCCAGCAGTTCGTTGGGGAAAGGGGCTGAAGCTTTCTTT.

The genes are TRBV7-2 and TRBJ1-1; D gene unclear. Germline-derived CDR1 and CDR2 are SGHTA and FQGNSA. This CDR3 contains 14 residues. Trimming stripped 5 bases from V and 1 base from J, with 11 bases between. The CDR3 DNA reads TGTGCCAGCAGCCCGGCGGTGGGGAACACTGAAGCTTTCTTT. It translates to CASSPAVGNTEAFF. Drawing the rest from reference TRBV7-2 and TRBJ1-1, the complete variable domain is GAGVSQSPSNKVTEKGKDVELRCDPISGHTALYWYRQSLGQGLEFLIYFQGNSAPDKSGLPSDRFSAERTGGSVSTLTIQRTQQEDSAVYLCASSPAVGNTEAFFGQGTRLTVV.

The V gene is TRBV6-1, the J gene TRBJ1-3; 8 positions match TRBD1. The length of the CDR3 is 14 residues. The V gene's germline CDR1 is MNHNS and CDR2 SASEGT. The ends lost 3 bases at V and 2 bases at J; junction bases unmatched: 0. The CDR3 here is CASSDRGPGNTIYF. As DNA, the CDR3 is TGTGCCAGCAGTGACAGGGGGCCTGGAAACACCATATATTTT.

This CDR3 is CASSPTGGNYEQYF. The CDR3 DNA is TGTGCCAGCAGCCCGACAGGGGGCAACTACGAGCAGTACTTC. The J gene is TRBJ2-7, the V gene TRBV7-9; 10 bases are a match to TRBD1. Unmatched junction bases numbered 4, after V lost 5 bases and J lost 3 bases. This CDR3 has 14 amino acids. The V gene's germline CDR1 is SEHNR and CDR2 FQNEAQ (reference sequence).

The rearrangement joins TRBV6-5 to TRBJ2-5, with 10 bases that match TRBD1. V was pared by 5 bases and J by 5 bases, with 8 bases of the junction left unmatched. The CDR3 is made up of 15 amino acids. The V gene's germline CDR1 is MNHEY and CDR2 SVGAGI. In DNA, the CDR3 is TGTGCCAGCAGTCCCCGACAGGGGGCAGGGGAGACCCAGTACTTC. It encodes CASSPRQGAGETQYF.

The CDR3 spells CATSSGSSTDTQYF. In DNA, the CDR3 is TGTGCCACCAGTAGCGGGAGTTCCACAGATACGCAGTATTTT. The J gene is TRBJ2-3, the V gene TRBV24-1; 8 bases align to TRBD2. Unmatched junction bases numbered 3, after V lost 6 bases and J lost 2 bases. The CDR3 is 14 amino acids. Germline values: CDR1 KGHDR, CDR2 SFDVKD.

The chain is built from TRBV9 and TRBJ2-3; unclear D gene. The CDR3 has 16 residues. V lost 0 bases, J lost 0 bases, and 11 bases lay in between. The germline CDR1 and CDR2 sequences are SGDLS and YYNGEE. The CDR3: CASSVGLTSSTDTQYF. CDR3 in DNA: TGTGCCAGCAGCGTAGGACTGACTTCTAGCACAGATACGCAGTATTTT.

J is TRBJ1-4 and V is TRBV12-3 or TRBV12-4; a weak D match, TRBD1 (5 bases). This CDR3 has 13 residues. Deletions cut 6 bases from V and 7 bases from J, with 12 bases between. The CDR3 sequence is CASSPGGIEKLFF. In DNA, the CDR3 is TGTGCCAGCAGCCCGGGGGGTATTGAAAAACTGTTTTTT.

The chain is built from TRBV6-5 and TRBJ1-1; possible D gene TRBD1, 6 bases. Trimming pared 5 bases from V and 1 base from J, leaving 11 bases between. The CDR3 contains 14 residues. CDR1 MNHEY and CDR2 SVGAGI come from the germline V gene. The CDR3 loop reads CASSQGLQNTEAFF. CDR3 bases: TGTGCCAGCAGTCAGGGGTTACAGAACACTGAAGCTTTCTTT.

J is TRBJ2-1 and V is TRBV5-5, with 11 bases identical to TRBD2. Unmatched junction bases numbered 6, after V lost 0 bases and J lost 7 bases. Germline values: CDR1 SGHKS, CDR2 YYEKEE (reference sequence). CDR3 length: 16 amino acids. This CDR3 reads CASSLAASGGPNEQFF. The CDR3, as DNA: TGTGCCAGCAGCTTGGCCGCTAGCGGGGGGCCGAATGAGCAGTTCTTC. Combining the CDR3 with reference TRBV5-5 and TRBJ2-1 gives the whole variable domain DAGVTQSPTHLIKTRGQQVTLRCSPISGHKSVSWYQQVLGQGPQFIFQYYEKEERGRGNFPDRFSARQFPNYSSELNVNALLLGDSALYLCASSLAASGGPNEQFFGPGTRLTVL.

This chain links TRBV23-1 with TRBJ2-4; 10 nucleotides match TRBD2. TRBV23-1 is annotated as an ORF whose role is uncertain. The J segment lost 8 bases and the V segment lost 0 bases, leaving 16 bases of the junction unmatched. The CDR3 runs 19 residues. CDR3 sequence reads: CASSQSMMSGRAGSDIQYF. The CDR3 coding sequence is TGCGCCAGCAGTCAATCAATGATGAGCGGGAGGGCCGGATCGGACATTCAGTACTTC.

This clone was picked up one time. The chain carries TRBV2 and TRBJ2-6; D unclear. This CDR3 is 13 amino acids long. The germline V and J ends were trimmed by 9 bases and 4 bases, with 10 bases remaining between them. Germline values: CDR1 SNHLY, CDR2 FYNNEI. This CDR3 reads CASRGFGANVLTF. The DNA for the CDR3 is TGTGCCAGTAGAGGTTTCGGGGCCAACGTCCTGACTTTC.

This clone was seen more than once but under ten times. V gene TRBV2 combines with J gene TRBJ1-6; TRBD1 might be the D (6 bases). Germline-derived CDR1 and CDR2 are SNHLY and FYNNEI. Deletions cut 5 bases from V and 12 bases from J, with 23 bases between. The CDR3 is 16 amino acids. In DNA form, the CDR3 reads TGTGCCAGCAGTCGACAGGCCCCTGGAAGGAAAGAACCCCTCCACTTT. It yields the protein CASSRQAPGRKEPLHF. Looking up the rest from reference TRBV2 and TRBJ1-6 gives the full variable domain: EPEVTQTPSHQVTQMGQEVILRCVPISNHLYFYWYRQILGQKVEFLVSFYNNEISEKSEIFDDQFSVERPDGSNFTLKIRSTKLEDSAMYFCASSRQAPGRKEPLHFGNGTRLTVT.

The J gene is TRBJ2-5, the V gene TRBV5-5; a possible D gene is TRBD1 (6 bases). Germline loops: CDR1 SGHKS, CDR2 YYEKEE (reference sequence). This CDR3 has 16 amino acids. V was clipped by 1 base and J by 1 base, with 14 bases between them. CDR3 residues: CASSLSGDTVQETQYF. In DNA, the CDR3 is TGTGCCAGCAGCTTGTCAGGGGACACCGTCCAAGAGACCCAGTACTTC.

Here the CDR3 DNA reads TGTGCCAGCAGTTCGAGGGGGTTCCACGGCACAGATACGCAGTATTTT. Encoded protein: CASSSRGFHGTDTQYF. The chain links TRBV28 to TRBJ2-3; D might be TRBD1 (6 bases). Germline CDR1 is MDHEN and CDR2 is SYDVKM. Trimming stripped 4 bases from V and 1 base from J, with 15 bases between. The CDR3 totals 16 residues.

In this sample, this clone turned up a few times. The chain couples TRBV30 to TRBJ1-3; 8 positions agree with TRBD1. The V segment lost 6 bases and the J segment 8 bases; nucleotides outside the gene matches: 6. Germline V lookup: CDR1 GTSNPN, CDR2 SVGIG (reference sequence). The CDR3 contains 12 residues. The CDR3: CACTRGRYTIYF. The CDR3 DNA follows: TGTGCCTGCACCAGGGGGCGATACACCATATATTTT.